The clone carrying this T cell receptor beta chain was seen many times. No antigen is known for it. Preparation of TCR beta libraries was done by quantitative 5'-RACE with molecular barcodes. MiXCR, applied by TCRdb to the 5' RACE reads, yields one record per CDR3 protein. The table shows some 130,000 distinct CDR3 sequences, with 9.3% occurring only once. This sample was taken from a study of CD8 T cells in ankylosing spondylitis. Findings of the study overall: In ankylosing spondylitis patients, matched synovial fluid reportedly showed significant enrichment of disease-linked clones. Disease-linked clones bore a CD8+ phenotype and were relatively rare in peripheral blood.

From germline, CDR1 is SQVTM and CDR2 ANQGSEA. The CDR3 is 13 residues long. What was sequenced was blood, either unsorted or a sorted T cell fraction (not recorded which). The gene calls are TRBV29-1 and TRBJ2-3, with 10 bases aligning to TRBD1. The sequence came from a male donor with ankylosing spondylitis or in good health (not recorded which). CDR3 region: CKRGTGGTDTQYF. CDR3 nucleotides: TGCAAGCGCGGGACAGGGGGCACAGATACGCAGTATTTT.